Below are 18 T cell receptor beta chains sequenced from a single sample in a study of blood T cell repertoires in COVID-19. Profiled with immunoSEQ multiplex PCR; TCRdb holds only in-frame clones, not every one. The top ten clones hold roughly 5% of a sample with around 70,000 clones, 65% to 85% of them seen once. Material: peripheral blood. These receptors were taken from a woman over 75 with active or convalescent COVID-19.

The chain carries TRBV6-5 and TRBJ2-5; D is possibly TRBD1 (5 bases). The CDR3 is 15 amino acids. Trimming left V 7 bases short and J 5 bases short, with 20 bases between. The germline V gene encodes CDR1 MNHEY and CDR2 SVGAGI. CDR3 region: CASKSRVLLWETQYF. Here the CDR3 DNA reads TGTGCCAGCAAAAGCAGGGTACTACTTTGGGAGACCCAGTACTTC.

The V and J genes are TRBV5-5 and TRBJ1-2; 9 bases align to TRBD1. The V and J ends lost 4 bases and 4 bases, in that order; junction bases with no gene match: 8. The CDR3 has 15 amino acids. CDR1 SGHKS and CDR2 YYEKEE come from the germline V gene (reference sequence). CDR3 bases: TGTGCCAGCAGCAAACCCGGGACAGGGACCTATGGCTACACCTTC. It yields the protein CASSKPGTGTYGYTF.

The rearrangement uses TRBV15 and TRBJ2-7, with TRBD1 matching over 7 bases. CDR1 LNHNV and CDR2 YYDKDF come from the germline V gene (reference sequence). The CDR3 runs to 20 residues. J was trimmed by 3 bases and V by 3 bases; bases with no gene match: 23. Here the CDR3 reads CATSSDRSAQLGTDDYEQYF. The CDR3 region has the DNA TGTGCCACCAGCAGCGATAGATCAGCACAGCTAGGGACAGACGACTACGAGCAGTACTTC.

This clone came up a few times. The chain joins TRBV7-9 to TRBJ1-6, with a possible D match to TRBD1 (5 bases). The CDR3 runs 12 residues. Germline V lookup: CDR1 SEHNR, CDR2 FQNEAQ (reference sequence). V was cut by 5 bases and J by 10 bases, with 9 bases left in between. The CDR3 DNA reads as TGTGCCAGCAGCCCCCGGGGGTCACCCCTCCACTTT. Encoded protein: CASSPRGSPLHF. Full variable domain (remainder filled in from reference TRBV7-9 and TRBJ1-6): DTGVSQNPRHKITKRGQNVTFRCDPISEHNRLYWYRQTLGQGPEFLTYFQNEAQLEKSRLLSDRFSAERPKGSFSTLEIQRTEQGDSAMYLCASSPRGSPLHFGNGTRLTVT.

The chain employs TRBV7-2 and TRBJ1-2; possible D gene TRBD1, 6 bases. Germline lookup yields CDR1 SGHTA and CDR2 FQGNSA. The CDR3 is made up of 13 amino acids. V was pared by 4 bases and J by 8 bases, with 14 bases between. CDR3 sequence: CASSSQGGIGYTF. Written as DNA, the CDR3 is TGTGCCAGCAGCTCCCAAGGGGGAATCGGCTACACCTTC.

V and J are TRBV14 and TRBJ2-7, with a possible D match to TRBD1 (6 bases). Germline V CDR1 and CDR2: SGHDN, FVKESK. V shed 2 bases and J shed 3 bases, with 14 bases lying between them. The CDR3 spans 15 residues. CDR3 DNA: TGTGCCAGCAGCCAAACCCGGACAGTTGGCTACGAGCAGTACTTC. This gives the protein CASSQTRTVGYEQYF.

This clone has just a few counts. The rearrangement joins TRBV9 to TRBJ2-2, with TRBD1 matching over 7 bases. CDR3 length: 15 amino acids. V was clipped by 4 bases and J by 2 bases; unmatched bases: 5. CDR1 is SGDLS and CDR2 is YYNGEE in the germline V gene. The CDR3 region has the DNA TGTGCCAGCAGCTTACAGGGGTTAAACACCGGGGAGCTGTTTTTT. Translating gives CASSLQGLNTGELFF.

This clone was seen more than once but under ten times. V and J are TRBV27 and TRBJ2-3; 8 positions match TRBD1. The CDR3 sequence is 16 residues long. Trimming at V came to 6 bases and at J to 2 bases, leaving 10 bases not matched to a gene. CDR1 and CDR2 from the germline V gene are MNHEY and SMNVEV (reference sequence). The CDR3 sequence: CASRPLGQGATDTQYF. CDR3 in DNA: TGTGCCAGCAGACCGTTAGGACAGGGAGCCACAGATACGCAGTATTTT.

The gene calls are TRBV9 and TRBJ1-1, with TRBD1 matching 8 bases. CDR3 size: 16 residues. CDR1 and CDR2 from the germline V gene are SGDLS and YYNGEE. With 4 bases clipped from V and 2 bases from J, the junction kept 10 bases outside the gene matches. CDR3: CASSPNPGQVNTEAFF. For the CDR3, the DNA is TGTGCCAGCAGCCCAAACCCGGGACAGGTTAACACTGAAGCTTTCTTT.

This chain links TRBV6-5 with TRBJ1-2; no clear D gene. V lost 6 bases and J lost 4, with 12 bases in between. The CDR3 has 13 residues. Germline-derived CDR1 and CDR2 are MNHEY and SVGAGI. Here the CDR3 reads CASSPSGPYGYTF. The CDR3 DNA sequence: TGTGCCAGCAGCCCCAGCGGCCCCTATGGCTACACCTTC.

The chain uses TRBV10-3 and TRBJ1-2; D possibly corresponds to TRBD1 (5 bases). CDR1 is ENHRY, CDR2 SYGVKD, per germline. The CDR3 has 13 amino acids. The V end lost 5 bases, the J end lost 5 bases, and 12 bases lay between the germline ends. The CDR3 reads CAISKVGGYGYTF. In nucleotides, the CDR3 is TGTGCCATCAGTAAGGTTGGGGGGTATGGCTACACCTTC.

CDR3 bases: TGTGCCAGCGCTAAAGCCGGGACAGGGGTTGGCGAGACCCAGTACTTC. It codes for CASAKAGTGVGETQYF. The chain uses TRBV11-2 and TRBJ2-5; TRBD1 aligns across 10 bases. There are 16 residues in the CDR3. V gave up 8 bases and J gave up 5 bases; unmatched junction bases: 14. Germline V gene sequence: CDR1 SGHAT, CDR2 FQNNGV.

The chain links TRBV29-1 to TRBJ1-1; perhaps TRBD1 as D (6 bases). The germline V and J ends were trimmed by 6 bases and 1 base, with 12 bases remaining between them. The germline gives CDR1 SQVTM, CDR2 ANQGSEA. CDR3 length: 13 residues. CDR3 sequence: CSVEMTGNTEAFF. In nucleotides, the CDR3 is TGCAGCGTAGAAATGACAGGGAACACTGAAGCTTTCTTT.

V gene TRBV6-4 combines with J gene TRBJ2-1, with D possibly being TRBD2 (6 bases). The ends were cut back, 5 bases at V and 4 bases at J, with 15 bases in the middle. The CDR3 length is 15 residues. Germline V gene lookup returns CDR1 MRHNA and CDR2 SNTAGT. This CDR3 reads CASSRRSGKYNEQFF. The CDR3 DNA follows: TGTGCCAGCAGTAGACGTAGCGGCAAATACAATGAGCAGTTCTTC.

V is TRBV18 and J is TRBJ1-4, with D unresolved. The CDR3 loop spans 14 amino acids. The germline V gene encodes CDR1 KGHSH and CDR2 LQKENI. The V and J ends lost 1 base and 7 bases respectively, with 10 bases between them. For the CDR3, the DNA is TGTGCCAGCTCACCACTCGAATGGAGTGAAAAACTGTTTTTT. Amino acids: CASSPLEWSEKLFF.

The chain joins TRBV5-1 to TRBJ2-1; D is possibly TRBD2 (6 bases). The CDR3 totals 15 residues. Germline V lookup: CDR1 SGHRS, CDR2 YFSETQ. The V and J ends lost 4 bases and 0 bases respectively, with 11 bases between them. The CDR3 DNA is TGCGCCAGCAGCCGGAGTAGCGGCTCCTACAATGAGCAGTTCTTC. This gives the protein CASSRSSGSYNEQFF. Looking up the rest from reference TRBV5-1 and TRBJ2-1 gives the full variable domain: KAGVTQTPRYLIKTRGQQVTLSCSPISGHRSVSWYQQTPGQGLQFLFEYFSETQRNKGNFPGRFSGRQFSNSRSEMNVSTLELGDSALYLCASSRSSGSYNEQFFGPGTRLTVL.

The rearrangement joins TRBV14 to TRBJ2-5, with D perhaps TRBD1 (8 bases). The CDR3 covers 16 residues. Germline V CDR1 and CDR2: SGHDN, FVKESK. V lost 1 base and J 5 bases, leaving 17 bases between the germline ends. The CDR3 loop reads CASSQGTGRVRETQYF. CDR3 sequence (DNA): TGTGCCAGCAGCCAAGGGACAGGGAGGGTCAGGGAGACCCAGTACTTC.

The gene calls are TRBV4-1 and TRBJ1-2, with TRBD1 matching 9 bases. The CDR3 consists of 17 residues. CDR1 and CDR2 from the germline V gene are MGHRA and YSYEKL. With 0 bases clipped from V and 6 bases from J, the junction kept 11 bases outside the gene matches. This CDR3 reads CASSQDFAGTGLDGYTF. Written as DNA, the CDR3 is TGCGCCAGCAGCCAAGATTTCGCGGGGACAGGGCTGGATGGCTACACCTTC.